Sequencing of this TCR beta chain was carried out in a study of blood T cell repertoires in COVID-19. Study as a whole: Italy, Spain and the United States were the sources of the convalescent and acute COVID-19 samples. T cells, B-cell-depleted T cells, or PBMCs supplied cDNA or gDNA.

In the study's own analysis: Researchers report that nucleated cell counts were estimated from reference gene primer amplification. Assay: immunoSEQ multiplex PCR; the TCRdb copy retains only in-frame clones and omits some. Clonal size and the V and J genes are those of that table, whereas D and trimming came from the DNA. The table has a few hundred thousand clones, roughly nine tenths seen once; the top ten hold approximately 5%. Germline V lookup: CDR1 LGHDT, CDR2 YNNKEL (reference sequence). Trimming took off 4 bases at V and 6 bases at J, with 15 bases between the two ends. The CDR3 runs to 15 residues.

The sequencing sample was made of peripheral blood. This clonotype originated in a woman aged 40 to 50 who had recovered from COVID-19. This chain uses TRBV3-1 (or the pseudogene TRBV3-2) with TRBJ2-2; perhaps TRBD2 as D (5 bases). The CDR3, as DNA: TGTGCCAGCAGCCGGCGAGGATCGGGGTCCGGGGAGCTGTTTTTT. The encoded protein is CASSRRGSGSGELFF.